The rows below give T cell receptor beta chains drawn from one sample of a study of blood T cell repertoires in COVID-19. Clones were read by immunoSEQ multiplex PCR, and TCRdb kept only the in-frame ones, dropping some. Among 400,000 to 500,000 clones, more than 80% were seen once, and the ten largest hold 1.4%. The sequencing sample was made of peripheral blood. The receptors were gathered from a woman aged 25 to 45 with active or convalescent COVID-19. The CDR3 runs from the conserved cysteine through the conserved F or W. The D gene is left open where the match is weak.

v_call cdr3_length d_call cdr3_aa
TRBV6-4 14 - CASSARDSVNEQFF
TRBV4-1 18 TRBD2 CASSQVPLAGVSKNIQYF
TRBV4-1 17 - CASSPIPRERLNTEAFF
TRBV6-5 15 TRBD1 CASSPTGTGADTQYF
TRBV6-1 15 - CASSEGTLDYSEAFF
TRBV5-4 14 - CASSPHGGNNEQFF
TRBV4-1 16 TRBD2 CASSQDSRGAYNEQFF
TRBV21-1 20 - CASSKASSGDWGGHRQPQHF
TRBV15 16 TRBD1 CATSRRPGQGMTEAFF
TRBV27 14 - CASSSLDSSYEQYF
TRBV6-6 13 - CASSYAGNQPQHF
TRBV7-9 15 TRBD1 CASSLERGHDEKLFF
TRBV18 13 TRBD1 CASSPDRGHGYTF
TRBV5-1 15 - CASRGAVINNEKLFF
TRBV4-1 17 TRBD1 CASSQDGTGRGNTEAFF
TRBV5-6 14 TRBD1 CASSLLDRDHEQYF
TRBV2 15 TRBD1 CASSDGTGLNEKLFF
TRBV19 17 - CASSNGRAGNGNQPQHF
TRBV5-8 13 - CASSLSGQGGQFF
TRBV5-4 16 TRBD1 CASSTGGNRGSTEAFF
TRBV19 13 - CASSMGHLYGYTF
TRBV6-2/TRBV6-3 16 TRBD2 CASSLGLAASYNEQFF
TRBV11-2 17 - CASSPDAWGNQDSALHF
TRBV11-2 19 TRBD1 CASTHYAGGGQGDGDEQYF
TRBV6-6 17 - CASSHPSGGAVGYGYTF
TRBV29-1 15 TRBD1 CSVGDWDRGNYGYTF
TRBV15 13 - CATSTTVNYGYTF
TRBV7-8 17 TRBD1 CASSSGTGGFSVYEQYF
TRBV6-5 14 - CASTIDLGDYGYTF
TRBV5-1 14 - CASWGGGLNTEAFF
TRBV19 14 - CASSIGNSHYGYTF
TRBV10-3 16 - CAAVQDAIAVTDTQYF
TRBV10-1 13 - CASSESELNEQFF
TRBV4-2 14 - CASSQEVPGKGYTF
TRBV27 15 - CASSLSSGGWTEAFF
TRBV5-1 16 - CASSLALGANTGELFF
TRBV2 15 - CASSDEGVRDQPQHF
TRBV21-1 14 - CASSKVRTAETQYF
TRBV7-9 13 TRBD1 CASSSGTDNEQFF
TRBV3-1/TRBV3-2 15 TRBD2 CASSQGLAAYYEQYF
TRBV10-3 14 - CAISENELVYEQYF
TRBV5-4 15 - CASGRRQTSTDTQYF
TRBV6-5 15 TRBD2 CASKASGNLNNEQFF